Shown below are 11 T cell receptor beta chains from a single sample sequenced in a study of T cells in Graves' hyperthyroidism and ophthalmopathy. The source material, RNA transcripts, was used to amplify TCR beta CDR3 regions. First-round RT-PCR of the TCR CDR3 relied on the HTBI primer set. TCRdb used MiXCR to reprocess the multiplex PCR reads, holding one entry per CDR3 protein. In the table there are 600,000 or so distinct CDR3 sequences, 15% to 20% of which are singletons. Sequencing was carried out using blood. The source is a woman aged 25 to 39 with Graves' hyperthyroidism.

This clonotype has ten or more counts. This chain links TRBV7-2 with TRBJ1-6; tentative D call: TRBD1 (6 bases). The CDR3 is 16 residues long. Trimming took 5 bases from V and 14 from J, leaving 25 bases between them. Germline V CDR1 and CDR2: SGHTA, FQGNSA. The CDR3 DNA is TGTGCCAGCAGCCGTACCGGGACACAACAAGTAGTGGCCCTCCACTTT. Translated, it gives CASSRTGTQQVVALHF.

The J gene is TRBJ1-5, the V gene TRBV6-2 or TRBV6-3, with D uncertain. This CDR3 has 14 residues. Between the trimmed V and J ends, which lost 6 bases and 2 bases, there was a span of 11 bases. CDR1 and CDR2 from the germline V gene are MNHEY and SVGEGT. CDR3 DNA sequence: TGTGCCAGCAGCTTTCAGTGGGGCAATCAGCCCCAGCATTTT. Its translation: CASSFQWGNQPQHF.

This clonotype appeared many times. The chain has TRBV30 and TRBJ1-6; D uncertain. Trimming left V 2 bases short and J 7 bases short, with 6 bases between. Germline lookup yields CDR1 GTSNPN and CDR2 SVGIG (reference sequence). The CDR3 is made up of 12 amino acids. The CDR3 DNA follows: TGTGCCTGGAGTCCCTCCAATTCACCCCTCCACTTT. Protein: CAWSPSNSPLHF.

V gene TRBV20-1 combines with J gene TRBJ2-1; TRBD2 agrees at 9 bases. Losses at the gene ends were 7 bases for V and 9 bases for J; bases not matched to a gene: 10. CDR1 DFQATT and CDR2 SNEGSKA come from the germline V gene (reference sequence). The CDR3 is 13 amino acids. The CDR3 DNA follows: TGCAGTGGTAGGCTAGCGGGGCGGGTTGAGCAGTTCTTC. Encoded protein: CSGRLAGRVEQFF.

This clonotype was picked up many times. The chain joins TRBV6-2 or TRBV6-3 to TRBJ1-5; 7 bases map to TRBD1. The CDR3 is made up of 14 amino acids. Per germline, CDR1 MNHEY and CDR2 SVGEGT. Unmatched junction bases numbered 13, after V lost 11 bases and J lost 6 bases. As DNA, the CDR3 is TGTGCCTCCAGGGAGACAGGGAAGGCTCAGCCCCAGCATTTT. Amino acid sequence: CASRETGKAQPQHF.

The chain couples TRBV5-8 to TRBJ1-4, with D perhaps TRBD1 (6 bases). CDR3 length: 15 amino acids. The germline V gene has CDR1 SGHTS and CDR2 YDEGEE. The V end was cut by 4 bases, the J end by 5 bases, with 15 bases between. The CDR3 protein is CASSHHKGVNEKLFF. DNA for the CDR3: TGTGCCAGCAGCCACCACAAGGGGGTGAATGAAAAACTGTTTTTT.

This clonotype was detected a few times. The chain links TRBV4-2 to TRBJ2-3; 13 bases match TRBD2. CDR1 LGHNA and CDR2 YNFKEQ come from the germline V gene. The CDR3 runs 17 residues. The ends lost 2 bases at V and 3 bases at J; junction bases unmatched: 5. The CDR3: CASSQIGLAGVTDTQYF. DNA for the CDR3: TGTGCCAGCAGCCAAATTGGACTAGCGGGAGTGACAGATACGCAGTATTTT.

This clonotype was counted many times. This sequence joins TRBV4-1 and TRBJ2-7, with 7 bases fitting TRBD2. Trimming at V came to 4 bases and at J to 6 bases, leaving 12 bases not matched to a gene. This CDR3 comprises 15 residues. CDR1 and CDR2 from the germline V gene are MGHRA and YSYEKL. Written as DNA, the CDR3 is TGCGCCAGCAGCCGCACCGGGACTAACCAACGCGAGCAGTACTTC. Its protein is CASSRTGTNQREQYF.

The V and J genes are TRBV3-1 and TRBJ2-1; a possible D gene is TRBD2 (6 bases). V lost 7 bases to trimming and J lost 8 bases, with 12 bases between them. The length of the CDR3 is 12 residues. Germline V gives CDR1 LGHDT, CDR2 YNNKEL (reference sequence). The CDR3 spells CASTGGGYEQFF. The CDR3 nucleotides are TGTGCCAGCACCGGGGGTGGCTATGAGCAGTTCTTC.

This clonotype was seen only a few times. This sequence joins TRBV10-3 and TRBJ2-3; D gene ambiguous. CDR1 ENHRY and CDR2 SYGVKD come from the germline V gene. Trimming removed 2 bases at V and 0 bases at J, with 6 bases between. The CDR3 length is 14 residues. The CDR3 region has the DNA TGTGCCATCAGTGAGGTCGTCAGCACAGATACGCAGTATTTT. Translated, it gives CAISEVVSTDTQYF.

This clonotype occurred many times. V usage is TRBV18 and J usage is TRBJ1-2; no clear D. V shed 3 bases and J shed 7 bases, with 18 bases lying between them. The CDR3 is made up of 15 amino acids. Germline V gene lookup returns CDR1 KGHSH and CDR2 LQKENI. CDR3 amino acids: CASSPFSDLSGGYTF. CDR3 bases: TGTGCCAGCTCACCGTTCTCCGACCTATCGGGTGGCTACACCTTC.